This T cell receptor (beta chain) was observed in a study of human T cells and chemical hapten exposure. Germline CDR1 and CDR2: SQVTM and ANQGSEA. CDR3 length equals 13 residues. V was pared by 4 bases and J by 4 bases, with 13 bases between. The time point: patch test 1, 2 weeks after DPC sensitization. Treatment here: therapeutic diphenylcyclopropenone sensitization with weekly scalp DPC. MiXCR, applied by TCRdb to the RACE reads, yields one record per CDR3 protein. This repertoire shows 75,000 to 90,000 distinct CDR3 sequences, 10% found once; its top ten account for about 1.3%. The source is a woman aged 45 to 65 with alopecia areata. Some clones in this sample may be carry-over from other donors' samples. Material: whole blood, obtained in connection with sensitization to the hapten diphenylcyclopropenone (DPC). The J gene is TRBJ2-5, the V gene TRBV29-1, with a tentative D call TRBD1 (5 bases). This chain's CDR3 is CSVGPGKGETQYF. CDR3 coding DNA: TGCAGCGTTGGACCAGGGAAAGGAGAGACCCAGTACTTC.